Below are 31 T cell receptor beta chains sequenced from a single sample in a study of blood T cells in healthy people across ages. Through a sample-barcoded 5' primer and a J-beta primer mix, a second PCR was run for 7 to 11 cycles. A single record per CDR3 protein comes from TCRdb applying MiXCR to the 5' RACE reads. The sample lists over a million distinct CDR3 sequences, approximately 25% occurring once. The data also belong to a second study, concerning T cells of mothers and their children.

The sequencing sample was made of blood. Source of these receptors: a girl aged 2-15 years in good health.

The chain links TRBV29-1 to TRBJ2-5; no clear D gene. The J call may not be correct, given that the DNA end is closer to TRBJ2-1. Germline V lookup: CDR1 SQVTM, CDR2 ANQGSEA. The CDR3 totals 13 residues. The CDR3 nucleotides are TGCAGCGTTTGGGTGTGGGAATACAATGAGCAGTTCTTC. Translation gives CSVWVWEYNEQFF.

This rearrangement joins TRBV5-1 to TRBJ2-7, with 7 bases fitting TRBD2. Trimming took 4 bases from V and 0 from J; bases not matched to a gene: 7. The CDR3 runs to 15 residues. Germline V gene lookup returns CDR1 SGHRS and CDR2 YFSETQ. The CDR3 region has the DNA TGCGCCAGCAGCGGGGGGACTACCGACTCCTACGAGCAGTACTTC. Translating it yields CASSGGTTDSYEQYF.

This clonotype has only a few counts. This chain connects TRBV5-1 to TRBJ2-1; D possibly corresponds to TRBD2 (5 bases). In germline, CDR1 is SGHRS, CDR2 YFSETQ. V lost 4 bases, J lost 0 bases, and 14 bases lay in between. The CDR3 sequence is 16 residues long. This CDR3 reads CASSPSEGSSYNEQFF. In nucleotides, the CDR3 is TGCGCCAGCAGCCCCTCCGAGGGAAGCTCCTACAATGAGCAGTTCTTC.

This clonotype was observed a few times. Relative to the germline gene, one junction end is altered; a read error may explain this. The rearrangement joins TRBV14 to TRBJ2-2, with D perhaps TRBD2 (5 bases). The V gene's germline CDR1 is SGHDN and CDR2 FVKESK. The CDR3 runs 13 residues. Written as DNA, the CDR3 is TGTGCCAGCATAGATAAGAACACCGGGGAGCCGTTTTTT. Protein product: CASIDKNTGEPFF.

In this sample, this clonotype turned up a few times. The gene calls are TRBV29-1 and TRBJ2-3; D is tentatively TRBD1 or TRBD2 (5 bases each). The CDR3 covers 14 residues. Germline values: CDR1 SQVTM, CDR2 ANQGSEA. Trimming shortened V by 8 bases and J by 6 bases, and 21 bases separated the two germline ends. The CDR3 DNA follows: TGCAGCCTAAAACTAGGGGTATCGTATGATACGCAGTATTTT. Protein: CSLKLGVSYDTQYF.

This clonotype has a single count. This chain's CDR3 is CASSLAGGGREQFF. CDR3 in DNA: TGTGCCAGCAGCTTAGCCGGGGGGGGACGTGAGCAGTTCTTC. This chain uses TRBV7-6 with TRBJ2-1; TRBD2 aligns across 8 bases. The CDR3 has 14 amino acids. CDR1 is SGHVS and CDR2 is FNYEAQ in the germline V gene. V trimming: 0 bases; J trimming: 9 bases; junction bases outside the gene matches: 4.

V usage is TRBV20-1 and J usage is TRBJ2-5; D is undetermined. The end of the DNA is better explained by TRBJ2-1, so the J call may be wrong. The CDR3 sequence is 15 residues long. CDR1 and CDR2 (germline): DFQATT, SNEGSKA (reference sequence). The CDR3 region is CSAGVAARLGNEQFF. The CDR3 nucleotides read TGCAGTGCTGGGGTTGCTGCCCGTTTGGGCAATGAGCAGTTCTTC.

This clonotype occurred a few times. This chain joins TRBV5-1 and TRBJ2-7; 7 bases align to TRBD1. The CDR3 contains 14 residues. V was clipped by 4 bases and J by 3 bases; unmatched bases: 7. The V gene's germline CDR1 is SGHRS and CDR2 YFSETQ. Here the CDR3 reads CASSRNRDSYEQYF. DNA of the CDR3: TGCGCCAGCAGCCGGAACCGGGACAGCTACGAGCAGTACTTC.

This chain joins TRBV6-5 and TRBJ2-2, with 10 bases matching TRBD2. Germline V gives CDR1 MNHEY, CDR2 SVGAGI. V shed 2 bases, J shed 3 bases, and the junction held 3 bases outside the gene matches. CDR3 length: 16 residues. The CDR3 sequence is CASSYGLAEDTGELFF. Here the CDR3 DNA reads TGTGCCAGCAGTTACGGACTAGCGGAAGACACCGGGGAGCTGTTTTTT.

V is TRBV29-1 and J is TRBJ1-1; D might be TRBD1 (6 bases). Germline V CDR1 and CDR2: SQVTM, ANQGSEA. Deletions cut 0 bases from V and 2 bases from J, with 13 bases between. CDR3 size: 15 residues. CDR3 loop: CSVEDGTTANTEAFF. The DNA for the CDR3 is TGCAGCGTTGAAGACGGGACAACGGCTAACACTGAAGCTTTCTTT.

V is TRBV2 and J is TRBJ2-7; D is unclear. Germline lookup yields CDR1 SNHLY and CDR2 FYNNEI. CDR3 length: 13 residues. V lost 2 bases, J lost 3 bases, and 8 bases lay in between. The CDR3 sequence: CASSEPDGYEQYF. The CDR3 DNA reads as TGTGCCAGCAGTGAACCTGACGGCTACGAGCAGTACTTC.

In its sample, this clonotype was seen once. The CDR3 protein is CASYGLAGSTDTQYF. The CDR3 DNA reads TGTGCCAGCTATGGACTAGCGGGGAGCACAGATACGCAGTATTTT. The genes are TRBV19 and TRBJ2-3; 12 bases agree with TRBD2. The CDR3 covers 15 residues. Germline-derived CDR1 and CDR2 are LNHDA and SQIVND (reference sequence). V lost 9 bases, J lost 0 bases, and 4 bases stayed unmatched.

This sequence joins TRBV2 and TRBJ2-1; TRBD2 is a possible D gene (5 bases). The DNA end is a closer match to TRBJ2-5, so the J assignment may be wrong. Germline CDR1 and CDR2: SNHLY and FYNNEI. The CDR3 length is 13 residues. CDR3 nucleotides: TGTGCCAGCAGTGATCGGACCGAGAGGGCCCAGTACTTC. Its protein is CASSDRTERAQYF.

The V gene is TRBV3-1, the J gene TRBJ2-3; D unclear. Germline CDR1 is LGHDT and CDR2 is YNNKEL (reference sequence). This CDR3 is 13 amino acids long. Trimming cost V 4 bases and J 2 bases, with 7 bases left between them. The CDR3 here is CASSRADTDTQYF. The CDR3 nucleotides are TGTGCCAGCAGCCGCGCCGACACAGATACGCAGTATTTT.

This clonotype came up a few times. This rearrangement joins TRBV7-6 to TRBJ2-3, with D possibly TRBD2 on 5 matching bases. V was cut by 1 base and J by 3 bases, with 11 bases left in between. Germline assignment: CDR1 SGHVS and CDR2 FNYEAQ. CDR3 size: 15 residues. This chain's CDR3 is CASSLVRGITDTQYF. Here the CDR3 DNA reads TGTGCCAGCAGCTTAGTCCGGGGTATAACAGATACGCAGTATTTT.

This chain uses TRBV12-3 or TRBV12-4 with TRBJ2-4; D gene ambiguous. This CDR3 is built from 12 residues. The ends were cut back, 2 bases at V and 15 bases at J, with 14 bases in the middle. The DNA for the CDR3 is TGTGCCAGCAGTTTATCTTCGGCCGTGGTGTACTTC. Protein: CASSLSSAVVYF.

This clonotype was detected a few times. This chain uses TRBV20-1 with TRBJ2-7; 9 nucleotides match TRBD2. The V and J ends lost 5 bases and 3 bases, in that order; junction bases with no gene match: 11. The CDR3 totals 15 residues. In germline, CDR1 is DFQATT, CDR2 SNEGSKA (reference sequence). This chain's CDR3 is CSALPSGGLLYEQYF. Here the CDR3 DNA reads TGCAGTGCTCTCCCCAGCGGGGGGCTACTCTACGAGCAGTACTTC.

The chain is built from TRBV2 and TRBJ2-3, with no clear D. Trimming stripped 4 bases from V and 2 bases from J, with 10 bases between. This CDR3 region has 14 residues. Germline values: CDR1 SNHLY, CDR2 FYNNEI. The CDR3: CASSVVVSTDTQYF. The CDR3 bases are TGTGCCAGCAGTGTCGTAGTCTCCACAGATACGCAGTATTTT.

This clonotype was recorded a few times. The genes are TRBV7-2 and TRBJ1-4; D gene unclear. Per the germline V gene, CDR1 is SGHTA and CDR2 is FQGNSA. Trimming cost V 8 bases and J 13 bases, with 32 bases left between them. The length of the CDR3 is 17 residues. The chain's CDR3 is CASSPLIGTYGSIGLFF. The CDR3 DNA follows: TGTGCCAGCTCCCCTTTAATTGGCACTTACGGTTCTATTGGACTGTTTTTT.

This chain connects TRBV6-2 or TRBV6-3 to TRBJ1-3, with D hard to call. The CDR3 loop spans 14 amino acids. V lost 5 bases to trimming and J lost 0 bases, with 8 bases between them. Per the germline V gene, CDR1 is MNHEY and CDR2 is SVGEGT. The CDR3 coding sequence is TGTGCCAGCAGTACTGATTCCTCTGGAAACACCATATATTTT. Protein sequence: CASSTDSSGNTIYF.

The chain uses TRBV12-3 or TRBV12-4 and TRBJ2-1, with a possible D match to TRBD2 (6 bases). Deletions cut 5 bases from V and 2 bases from J, with 16 bases between. The CDR3 length is 16 residues. In DNA, the CDR3 is TGTGCCAGCAGTCCGCCACTAGCCCTGGCCTACAATGAGCAGTTCTTC. It yields the protein CASSPPLALAYNEQFF.

The gene calls are TRBV20-1 and TRBJ2-5; D call uncertain. V was trimmed by 3 bases and J by 3 bases, leaving 5 bases between them. Germline V lookup: CDR1 DFQATT, CDR2 SNEGSKA (reference sequence). This CDR3 contains 11 residues. Here the CDR3 DNA reads TGCAGTGCTAGTATAAAAGAGACCCAGTACTTC. It codes for CSASIKETQYF.

There are a few counts of this clonotype. The J gene is TRBJ2-2, the V gene TRBV3-1, with a tentative D call TRBD2 (6 bases). CDR1 is LGHDT and CDR2 is YNNKEL in the germline V gene (reference sequence). V shed 0 bases and J shed 0 bases, with 8 bases lying between them. CDR3 length equals 16 residues. CDR3 amino acids: CASSQDLAPNTGELFF. The DNA of the CDR3 is TGTGCCAGCAGCCAAGATCTAGCGCCGAACACCGGGGAGCTGTTTTTT.

V and J are TRBV6-2 or TRBV6-3 and TRBJ2-5; D not certain. The CDR3 runs to 18 residues. V lost 5 bases, J lost 5 bases, and 27 bases lay in between. Germline lookup yields CDR1 MNHEY and CDR2 SVGEGT. DNA of the CDR3: TGTGCCAGCAGTAAGAACTTTATCCCCGCAGTACAGTCGGAGACCCAGTACTTC. Its protein product is CASSKNFIPAVQSETQYF.

This clonotype was seen a few times. The chain combines TRBV20-1 with TRBJ1-2; perhaps TRBD1 as D (6 bases). The CDR3 has 14 amino acids. Trimming removed 5 bases from V and 2 bases from J, with 15 bases in between. The V gene's germline CDR1 is DFQATT and CDR2 SNEGSKA (reference sequence). The chain's CDR3 is CSALRGGRNYGYTF. CDR3 nucleotide sequence: TGCAGTGCTCTCCGCGGGGGCCGAAACTATGGCTACACCTTC.

The chain links TRBV6-1 to TRBJ2-1, with 11 positions matching TRBD2. Germline CDR1 MNHNS, CDR2 SASEGT. CDR3 length: 15 amino acids. Germline trimming cut 2 bases from V and 7 bases from J; bases unmatched to any gene: 4. CDR3 region: CASSEKASGRNEQFF. CDR3 in DNA: TGTGCCAGCAGTGAAAAGGCTAGCGGGAGGAATGAGCAGTTCTTC.

This clonotype was counted a few times. The V call is TRBV10-3, the J call TRBJ2-1; D not certain. V lost 7 bases to trimming and J lost 2 bases, with 9 bases between them. Per the germline V gene, CDR1 is ENHRY and CDR2 is SYGVKD. CDR3 length: 13 amino acids. This CDR3 reads CAITTYPYNEQFF. CDR3 nucleotides: TGTGCCATCACTACCTATCCCTACAATGAGCAGTTCTTC.

This chain joins TRBV9 and TRBJ2-7; perhaps TRBD2 as D (5 bases). The germline V and J ends were trimmed by 2 bases and 2 bases, with 14 bases remaining between them. The germline V gene encodes CDR1 SGDLS and CDR2 YYNGEE. The CDR3 has 15 amino acids. CDR3 residues: CASSVGAEPTYEQYF. CDR3 DNA: TGTGCCAGCAGCGTCGGAGCGGAGCCGACCTACGAGCAGTACTTC.

This clonotype came up a few times. The chain couples TRBV29-1 to TRBJ2-5, with 8 bases matching TRBD2. The CDR3 is made up of 12 amino acids. Germline CDR1 reads SQVTM; CDR2 reads ANQGSEA. V gave up 4 bases and J gave up 5 bases; unmatched junction bases: 3. CDR3 nucleotide sequence: TGCAGCGTTGTCCCGGGGGGGGAGACCCAGTACTTC. This codes for CSVVPGGETQYF.

The V gene is TRBV12-3 or TRBV12-4, the J gene TRBJ2-5; 7 bases line up with TRBD1. The end of the DNA is better explained by TRBJ2-7, so the J call may be wrong. This CDR3 is 16 amino acids long. The chain's CDR3 is CASSLTPGTVAYEQYF. The DNA of the CDR3 is TGTGCCAGCAGCCTGACTCCCGGGACAGTCGCCTACGAGCAGTACTTC.

This clonotype was observed a few times. The V gene is TRBV5-1, the J gene TRBJ1-2, with 7 bases matching TRBD1. Trimming took 7 bases from V and 4 from J; bases not matched to a gene: 7. The germline V gene encodes CDR1 SGHRS and CDR2 YFSETQ. CDR3 length equals 13 residues. DNA for the CDR3: TGCGCCAGCGGTGAGGGGGCTCCCTATGGCTACACCTTC. Amino acids: CASGEGAPYGYTF. The whole variable domain, remainder taken from reference TRBV5-1 and TRBJ1-2, is KAGVTQTPRYLIKTRGQQVTLSCSPISGHRSVSWYQQTPGQGLQFLFEYFSETQRNKGNFPGRFSGRQFSNSRSEMNVSTLELGDSALYLCASGEGAPYGYTFGSGTRLTVV.